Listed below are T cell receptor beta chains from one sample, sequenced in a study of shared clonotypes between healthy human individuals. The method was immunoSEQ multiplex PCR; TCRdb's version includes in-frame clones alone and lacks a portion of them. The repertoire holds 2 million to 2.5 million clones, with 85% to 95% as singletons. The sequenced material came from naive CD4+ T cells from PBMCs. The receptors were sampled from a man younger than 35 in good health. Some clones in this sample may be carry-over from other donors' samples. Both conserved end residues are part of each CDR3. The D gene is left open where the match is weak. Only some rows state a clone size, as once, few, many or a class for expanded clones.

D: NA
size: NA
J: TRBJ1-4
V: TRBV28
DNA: TGTGCCAGCAGCCCGGTCTATAATGAAAAACTGTTTTTT
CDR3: CASSPVYNEKLFF

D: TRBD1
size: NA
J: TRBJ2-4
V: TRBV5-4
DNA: TGTGCCAGCAGCCCGGACAGGGTGGCAAAAAACATTCAGTACTTC
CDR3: CASSPDRVAKNIQYF

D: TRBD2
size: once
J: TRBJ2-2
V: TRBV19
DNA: TGTGCCAGTACCGGACTAGCGGGAGAAACCGGGGAGCTGTTTTTT
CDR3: CASTGLAGETGELFF

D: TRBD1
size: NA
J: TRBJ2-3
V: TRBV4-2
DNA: TGTGCCAGCAGCACGCCGGACAGGCCCGCGCAGTATTTT
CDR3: CASSTPDRPAQYF

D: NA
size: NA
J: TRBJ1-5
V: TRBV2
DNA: TGTGCCAGCAGTGAGGGGACACGTCAGCCCCAGCATTTT
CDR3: CASSEGTRQPQHF

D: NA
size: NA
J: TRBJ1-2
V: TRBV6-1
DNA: TGTGCCAGCACTTTCACCGGGACCGACTGTGGCTACACCTTC
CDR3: CASTFTGTDCGYTF

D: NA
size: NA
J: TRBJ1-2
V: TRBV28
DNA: TGTGCCAGCACAATCGGACAGATCTATGGCTACACCTTC
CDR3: CASTIGQIYGYTF

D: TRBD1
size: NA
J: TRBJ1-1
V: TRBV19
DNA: TGTGCCAGTAGTATCGAGGGGGCCTCCACTGAAGCTTTCTTT
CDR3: CASSIEGASTEAFF

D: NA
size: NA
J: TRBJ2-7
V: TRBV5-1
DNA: TGCGCCAGCAGCAGGGAGATCTCCTACGAGCAGTACTTC
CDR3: CASSREISYEQYF

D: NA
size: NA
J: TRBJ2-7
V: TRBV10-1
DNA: TGCGCCAGCAGTGAGTCCAACGGTGGGCCCTCCTACGAGCAGTACTTC
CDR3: CASSESNGGPSYEQYF

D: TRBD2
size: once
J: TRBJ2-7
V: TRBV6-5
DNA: TGTGCCAGCAACCCGGGACTATTTTCAGGGTACGAGCAGTACTTC
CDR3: CASNPGLFSGYEQYF

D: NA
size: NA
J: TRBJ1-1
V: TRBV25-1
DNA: TGTGCCAGCAGTGAAAACAACAGAGACCCGAACACTGAAGCTTTCTTT
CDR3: CASSENNRDPNTEAFF

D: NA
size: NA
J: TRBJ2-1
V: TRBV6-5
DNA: TGTGCCAGCAGTTATCTAGAGGGTGAGCAGTTCTTC
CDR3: CASSYLEGEQFF

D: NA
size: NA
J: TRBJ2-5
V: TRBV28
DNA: TGTGCCAGCAGGTGGGCGGCCGGGGAGACCCAGTACTTC
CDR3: CASRWAAGETQYF

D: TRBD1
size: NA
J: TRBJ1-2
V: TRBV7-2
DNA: TGTGCCAGCAGCCCCCAGGGACAGGGAGAATTTGGCTACACCTTC
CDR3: CASSPQGQGEFGYTF

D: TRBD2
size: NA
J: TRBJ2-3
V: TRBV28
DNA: TGTGCCAGCTCTACTAGCGGGACTAGCACAGATACGCAGTATTTT
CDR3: CASSTSGTSTDTQYF

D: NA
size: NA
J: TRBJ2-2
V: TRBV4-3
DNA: TGCGCCAGCAGCCTTGGGGGTACCGGGGAGCTGTTTTTT
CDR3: CASSLGGTGELFF

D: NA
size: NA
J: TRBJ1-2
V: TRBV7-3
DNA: TGTGCCAGCAGCGGATACAATGACTATGGCTACACCTTC
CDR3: CASSGYNDYGYTF

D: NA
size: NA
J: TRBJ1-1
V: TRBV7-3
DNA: TGTGCCAGCAGCTTAGTCCCGAACACTGAAGCTTTCTTT
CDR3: CASSLVPNTEAFF

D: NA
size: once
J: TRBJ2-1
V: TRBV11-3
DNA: TGTGCCAGCAGCTTAGTTGGAGCTCGTTCGGTGTTCTTC
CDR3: CASSLVGARSVFF

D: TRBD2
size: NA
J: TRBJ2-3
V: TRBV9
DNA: TGTGCCAGCAGCGTGGCGGGAGGATTCACAGATACGCAGTATTTT
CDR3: CASSVAGGFTDTQYF

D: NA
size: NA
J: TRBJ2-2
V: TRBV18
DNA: TGTGCCAGCTCACCACAGGTCAACACCGGGGAGCTGTTTTTT
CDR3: CASSPQVNTGELFF

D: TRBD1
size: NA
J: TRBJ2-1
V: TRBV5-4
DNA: TGTGCCAGCAGCTTAGGACAGGGGATATACAATGAGCAGTTCTTC
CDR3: CASSLGQGIYNEQFF

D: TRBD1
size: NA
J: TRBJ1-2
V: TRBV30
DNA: TGTGCCTGGAGTGTTGGACAGGGTCTCTATGGCTACACCTTC
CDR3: CAWSVGQGLYGYTF

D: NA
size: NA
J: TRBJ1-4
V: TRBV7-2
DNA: TGTGCCAGCAGCTTAGTGGGGGGACTTTCTAATGAAAAACTGTTTTTT
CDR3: CASSLVGGLSNEKLFF

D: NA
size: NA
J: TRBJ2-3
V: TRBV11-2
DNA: TGTGCCAGCAGCTTAGATGGCGGCACAGATACGCAGTATTTT
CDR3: CASSLDGGTDTQYF

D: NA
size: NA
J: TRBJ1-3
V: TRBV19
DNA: TGTGCCAGTAGCGATGACGGTCGAAACACCATATATTTT
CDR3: CASSDDGRNTIYF

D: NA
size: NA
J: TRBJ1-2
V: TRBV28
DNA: TGTGCCAGCAGGCCGACCGGGGGCAGGGGCTACACCTTC
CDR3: CASRPTGGRGYTF

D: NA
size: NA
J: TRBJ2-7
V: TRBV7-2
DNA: TGTGCCAGCAGCTGGGACGCCGAGCAGTACTTC
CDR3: CASSWDAEQYF

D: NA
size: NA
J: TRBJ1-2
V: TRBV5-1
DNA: TGCGCCAGCGGCGCCTCTACAGCGGACTATGGCTACACCTTC
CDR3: CASGASTADYGYTF

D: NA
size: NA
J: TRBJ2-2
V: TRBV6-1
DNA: TGTGCCAGCAGTGATCAGGAGGCGAACACCGGGGAGCTGTTTTTT
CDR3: CASSDQEANTGELFF

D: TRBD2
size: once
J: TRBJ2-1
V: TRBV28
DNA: TGTGCCAGCAGCCTAACTAGCGGGGGGTACAATGAGCAGTTCTTC
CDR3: CASSLTSGGYNEQFF

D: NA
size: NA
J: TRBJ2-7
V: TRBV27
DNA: TGTGCCACCCCACAGGGAGGCGAGCAGTACTTC
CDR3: CATPQGGEQYF

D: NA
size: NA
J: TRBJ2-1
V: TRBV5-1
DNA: TGCGCCAGCAGCAGGGACGTTACTACCTACAATGAGCAGTTCTTC
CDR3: CASSRDVTTYNEQFF

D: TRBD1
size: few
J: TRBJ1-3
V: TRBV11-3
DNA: TGTGCCAGCAGCTCAGGGGGCTCTGGAAACACCATATATTTT
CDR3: CASSSGGSGNTIYF

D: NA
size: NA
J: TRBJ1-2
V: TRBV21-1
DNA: TGTGCCAGCAGCAAGCGACCCGTGAACTATGGCTACACCTTC
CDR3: CASSKRPVNYGYTF

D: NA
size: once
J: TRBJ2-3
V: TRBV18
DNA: TGTGCCAGCTCACAGGACACCATGGGCACAGATACGCAGTATTTT
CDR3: CASSQDTMGTDTQYF

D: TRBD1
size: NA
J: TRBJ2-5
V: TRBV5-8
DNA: TGTGCCAGCAGACCCAGGACAGGGCGAGAGACCCAGTACTTC
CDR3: CASRPRTGRETQYF

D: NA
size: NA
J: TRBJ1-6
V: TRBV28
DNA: TGTGCCAGCAGTTTGGGGGAGAATAATTCACCCCTCCACTTT
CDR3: CASSLGENNSPLHF

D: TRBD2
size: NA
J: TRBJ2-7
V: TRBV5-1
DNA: TGCGCCAGCAGCTTTGACCGGACTAGCGGGAGGCTGTACGAGCAGTACTTC
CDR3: CASSFDRTSGRLYEQYF

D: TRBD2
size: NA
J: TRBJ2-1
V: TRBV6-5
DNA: TGTGCCAGCAGTATGACTAGCAGGAATGAGCAGTTCTTC
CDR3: CASSMTSRNEQFF

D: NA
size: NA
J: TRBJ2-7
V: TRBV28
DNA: TGTGCCAGCAGTCCCCCTGGGGTAGCCTACGAGCAGTACTTC
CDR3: CASSPPGVAYEQYF

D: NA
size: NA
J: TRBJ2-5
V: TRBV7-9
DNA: TGTGCCAGCAGCTCCCGGGGGGCGCGTCAAGAGACCCAGTACTTC
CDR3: CASSSRGARQETQYF

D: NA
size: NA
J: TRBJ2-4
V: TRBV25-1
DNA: TGTGCCAGCAGTGATTCCGGGGCCAAAAACATTCAGTACTTC
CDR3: CASSDSGAKNIQYF

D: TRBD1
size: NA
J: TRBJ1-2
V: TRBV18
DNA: TGTGCCAGCTCACCGGGGACAGGGGGCGCGTCTGGCTACACCTTC
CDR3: CASSPGTGGASGYTF